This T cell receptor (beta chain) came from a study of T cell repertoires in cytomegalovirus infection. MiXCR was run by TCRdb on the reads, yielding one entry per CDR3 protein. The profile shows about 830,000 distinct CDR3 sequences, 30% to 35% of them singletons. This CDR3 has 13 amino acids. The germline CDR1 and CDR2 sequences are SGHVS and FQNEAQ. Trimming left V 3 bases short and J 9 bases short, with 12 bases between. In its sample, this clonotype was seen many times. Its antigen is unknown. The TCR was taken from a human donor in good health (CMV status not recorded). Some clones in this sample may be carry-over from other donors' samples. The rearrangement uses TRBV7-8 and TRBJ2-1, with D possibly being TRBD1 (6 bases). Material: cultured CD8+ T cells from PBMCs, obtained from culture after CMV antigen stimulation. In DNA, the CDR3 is TGTGCCAGCAGCTTGGCCAGAGGGGGTGAGCAGTTCTTC. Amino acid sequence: CASSLARGGEQFF. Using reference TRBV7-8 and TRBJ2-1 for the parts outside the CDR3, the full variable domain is GAGVSQSPRYKVAKRGQDVALRCDPISGHVSLFWYQQALGQGPEFLTYFQNEAQLDKSGLPSDRFFAERPEGSVSTLKIQRTQQEDSAVYLCASSLARGGEQFFGPGTRLTVL.